These T cell receptor beta chains were read from a single sample in a study of T cell responses to AZD1222 COVID-19 vaccine. Sequencing used immunoSEQ multiplex PCR; TCRdb keeps in-frame clones, though not all of them. Of some 90,000 clones in the sample, about 89% were seen once. The specimen was peripheral blood, collected 28 days after the second AZD1222 dose. These receptor sequences come from an adult who received the AZD1222 COVID-19 vaccine. CDR3s include the opening cysteine and the closing phenylalanine or tryptophan. A D gene is named only where the DNA matches it firmly. Some rows mark clone size as missing; the rest say once, few, many or name a class of expanded clone.

D gene,V gene,J gene,clone size,CDR3 length,CDR3 DNA,CDR3 protein
TRBD1,TRBV19,TRBJ2-7,.,15,TGTGCCAGTAGTATCACCGACAGGGGAGGCTACGAGCAGTACTTC,CASSITDRGGYEQYF
TRBD1,TRBV12-3/TRBV12-4,TRBJ1-2,.,13,TGTGCCAGCAGCCCGGGACAGGCAGTGGGCTACACCTTC,CASSPGQAVGYTF
.,TRBV19,TRBJ1-2,.,13,TGTGCCAGTATGGCAGGGACTGGCTATGGCTACACCTTC,CASMAGTGYGYTF
.,TRBV7-6,TRBJ1-5,.,13,TGTGCCAGCAGCTTAGGGCGCAATCAGCCCCAGCATTTT,CASSLGRNQPQHF
.,TRBV7-9,TRBJ2-5,.,16,TGTGCCAGCAGCCCGGAAGCGGCGCCAGGGGGGAGGACCCAGTACTTC,CASSPEAAPGGRTQYF
TRBD2,TRBV19,TRBJ2-3,.,16,TGTGCCAGTAGTATCCGGACTAGCGGGGACACAGATACGCAGTATTTT,CASSIRTSGDTDTQYF
TRBD1,TRBV2,TRBJ1-1,.,14,TGTGCCAGCAGCAACAGGGGCTATAGCACTGAAGCTTTCTTT,CASSNRGYSTEAFF
.,TRBV12-3/TRBV12-4,TRBJ1-2,.,12,TGTGCCAGCAGTTTAGCGCGTGAGGGCTACACCTTC,CASSLAREGYTF
TRBD2,TRBV7-2,TRBJ2-1,.,16,TGTGCCAGCAGCGAACTAGCGGGGGGGCCCTACAATGAGCAGTTCTTC,CASSELAGGPYNEQFF
.,TRBV15,TRBJ2-1,.,14,TGTGCCACCAGCAGAGGGGGCGCAAACAATGAGCAGTTCTTC,CATSRGGANNEQFF
.,TRBV14,TRBJ1-1,.,16,TGTGCCAGCAGCCAAGATATTCCTTGGGGGGTCACTGAAGCTTTCTTT,CASSQDIPWGVTEAFF
TRBD1,TRBV29-1,TRBJ1-1,.,13,TGCAGCGTTATGACAGGGGCGAACACTGAAGCTTTCTTT,CSVMTGANTEAFF
TRBD1,TRBV7-6,TRBJ2-6,.,17,TGTGCCAGCAGCCCAGGACAGGGAAGCTCTGGGGCCAACGTCCTGACTTTC,CASSPGQGSSGANVLTF
.,TRBV27,TRBJ2-1,few,15,TGTGCCAGCAGTTTAAGGGGACAAGCATGGAGTGAGCAGTTCTTC,CASSLRGQAWSEQFF
TRBD1,TRBV6-5,TRBJ1-4,few,14,TGTGCCAGCAGACCCGGGACAGGGGGTGAAAAACTGTTTTTT,CASRPGTGGEKLFF
TRBD1,TRBV5-6,TRBJ1-6,.,18,TGTGCCAGCAGCTTTGGCCGAAGAAGACAGGGGTCTTCTTCACCCCTCCACTTT,CASSFGRRRQGSSSPLHF
.,TRBV19,TRBJ1-5,few,13,TGTGCCAGTAGTACCGCAGGGAGTCAGCCCCAGCATTTT,CASSTAGSQPQHF
.,TRBV6-6,TRBJ1-2,once,14,TGTGCCAGCAGACGACGACAGGTCCCCTATGGCTACACCTTC,CASRRRQVPYGYTF
.,TRBV11-2,TRBJ2-1,.,18,TGTGCCAGCAGCCCTAGAGCCGGGGTCCCAAGCTCCTACAATGAGCAGTTCTTC,CASSPRAGVPSSYNEQFF
TRBD2,TRBV5-1,TRBJ2-5,.,16,TGCGCCAGCAGCCCAGGGACTAGCGGGTTCCAAGAGACCCAGTACTTC,CASSPGTSGFQETQYF
.,TRBV20-1,TRBJ1-2,.,11,TGCAGTGCTAGGGACTTCTATGGCTACACCTTC,CSARDFYGYTF
TRBD2,TRBV11-2,TRBJ2-2,.,18,TGTGCCAGCAGCCTTAGGCTAGCGGGGGGGTCGGACACCGGGGAGCTGTTTTTT,CASSLRLAGGSDTGELFF
.,TRBV3-1/TRBV3-2,TRBJ1-3,.,17,TGTGCCAGCAGCCAGGGGGGCGGACTGTTCTCTGGAAACACCATATATTTT,CASSQGGGLFSGNTIYF
.,TRBV12-3/TRBV12-4,TRBJ1-1,.,13,TGTGCCAGCAGTCAGGGGCCGAACACTGAAGCTTTCTTT,CASSQGPNTEAFF
.,TRBV9,TRBJ2-5,.,15,TGTGCCAGCAGCCCCCGGGCGGGGTGGGGTGAGACCCAGTACTTC,CASSPRAGWGETQYF
.,TRBV11-2,TRBJ2-7,once,13,TGTGCCAGCAGCGGAGGGCTAGACTACGAGCAGTACTTC,CASSGGLDYEQYF
.,TRBV19,TRBJ2-1,.,13,TGTGCCAGTAGTGCAAACCGGGACACCGAGCAGTTCTTC,CASSANRDTEQFF
TRBD1,TRBV7-2,TRBJ1-2,.,16,TGTGCCAGCAGCCCACTCCGACAGGGTCGGGGCTATGGCTACACCTTC,CASSPLRQGRGYGYTF
.,TRBV2,TRBJ1-4,.,14,TGTGCCAGCAGTCCCGGAAACGGTAATGAAAAACTGTTTTTT,CASSPGNGNEKLFF
.,TRBV5-4,TRBJ1-1,.,13,TGTGCCAGCAGCTTGGAAGGCCGCACTGAAGCTTTCTTT,CASSLEGRTEAFF
TRBD1,TRBV19,TRBJ2-5,.,17,TGTGCCAGTAGTATCAGACGGACAGGGGACGGTGTAAAGACCCAGTACTTC,CASSIRRTGDGVKTQYF
TRBD1,TRBV9,TRBJ2-3,.,15,TGTGCCAGCAGCGTATGGGACAGCCGCACAGATACGCAGTATTTT,CASSVWDSRTDTQYF
.,TRBV6-5,TRBJ2-1,.,14,TGTGCCAGCAGTACCGGGACAACCTACAATGAGCAGTTCTTC,CASSTGTTYNEQFF
.,TRBV21-1,TRBJ1-3,.,19,TGTGCCAGCAGCAGGGACAGAAAGGGGAGAGGGATCTCTGGAAACACCATATATTTT,CASSRDRKGRGISGNTIYF
TRBD1,TRBV6-5,TRBJ2-2,.,15,TGTGCCAGCAGTTACATGGACAGGGGCACCGGGGAGCTGTTTTTT,CASSYMDRGTGELFF
.,TRBV7-8,TRBJ1-5,.,17,TGTGCCAGCAGCCCCCGCGGGGGACGAACAAGCAATCAGCCCCAGCATTTT,CASSPRGGRTSNQPQHF
.,TRBV6-5,TRBJ2-1,.,14,TGTGCCAGCAGCCTGAGCTACGTCTACAATGAGCAGTTCTTC,CASSLSYVYNEQFF
TRBD1,TRBV19,TRBJ2-1,.,15,TGTGCCAGTAGTTCCGGGACAGGGGGCTGGGATGAGCAGTTCTTC,CASSSGTGGWDEQFF
.,TRBV3-1/TRBV3-2,TRBJ2-5,.,16,TGTGCCAGCAGCCCACCGGGAGACGGGCGGCAAGAGACCCAGTACTTC,CASSPPGDGRQETQYF
.,TRBV5-8,TRBJ2-5,.,15,TGTGCCAGCAGCTTGGGGTTGGAGGAGAGGGAGACCCAGTACTTC,CASSLGLEERETQYF
.,TRBV19,TRBJ2-3,.,14,TGTGCCAGTAAGGTCAAGTGGGACACAGATACGCAGTATTTT,CASKVKWDTDTQYF
.,TRBV7-9,TRBJ2-7,.,14,TGTGCCAGCTCCGCCGGGGGTTTCTCCTACGAGCAGTACTTC,CASSAGGFSYEQYF
.,TRBV30,TRBJ1-2,.,13,TGTGCCTGGACTCAGGGGTCCGGATATGGCTACACCTTC,CAWTQGSGYGYTF
.,TRBV15,TRBJ2-3,.,16,TGTGCCACCAGCAGAGATTTGGGGCGTGGCACAGATACGCAGTATTTT,CATSRDLGRGTDTQYF
TRBD2,TRBV5-1,TRBJ2-7,.,14,TGCGCCAGCAGCGTGTCGGGGGGTGGATACGAGCAGTACTTC,CASSVSGGGYEQYF
.,TRBV6-2/TRBV6-3,TRBJ2-7,.,12,TGTGCCAGCAGTCAGCCTTACGTCCCGCAGTACTTC,CASSQPYVPQYF
.,TRBV29-1,TRBJ1-1,.,10,TGCAGCGTGGGGGACGTTGAAGCTTTCTTT,CSVGDVEAFF
.,TRBV6-5,TRBJ1-1,few,16,TGTGCCAGCAGTTACGAGGTCCGGGGTCCGAACACTGAAGCTTTCTTT,CASSYEVRGPNTEAFF
.,TRBV6-1,TRBJ2-7,.,11,TGTGCCAGCAGTGAACACGTAATGCAGTACTTC,CASSEHVMQYF
.,TRBV19,TRBJ2-6,.,16,TGTGCCAGTAGTGACCAGGCAGCCTCAGGGGCCAACGTCCTGACTTTC,CASSDQAASGANVLTF